This TCR beta chain originates from a study of response to subunit inactivated influenza vaccine. Study findings and constraints: It was the authors' suggestion that each seasonal influenza vaccination recruits few new T cells.

Concerning this clonotype: What it recognizes is unknown.

The germline V and J ends were trimmed by 5 bases and 0 bases, with 10 bases remaining between them. Germline CDR1 DFQATT, CDR2 SNEGSKA (reference sequence). The CDR3 covers 14 residues. TCRdb re-derived calls from the RT-PCR reads in MiXCR, one entry per CDR3 protein. The sample shows about 700,000 distinct CDR3 sequences, approximately 15% of them seen only once. The clonotype was recovered from a man in his fifties or sixties who received an inactivated influenza vaccine. This sample comprised PBMCs from blood, obtained 14 days before vaccination. The chain uses TRBV20-1 and TRBJ2-2; D is perhaps TRBD1 (5 bases). CDR3 amino acids: CSAVQGSNTGELFF. The CDR3 DNA follows: TGCAGTGCTGTCCAGGGATCGAACACCGGGGAGCTGTTTTTT.